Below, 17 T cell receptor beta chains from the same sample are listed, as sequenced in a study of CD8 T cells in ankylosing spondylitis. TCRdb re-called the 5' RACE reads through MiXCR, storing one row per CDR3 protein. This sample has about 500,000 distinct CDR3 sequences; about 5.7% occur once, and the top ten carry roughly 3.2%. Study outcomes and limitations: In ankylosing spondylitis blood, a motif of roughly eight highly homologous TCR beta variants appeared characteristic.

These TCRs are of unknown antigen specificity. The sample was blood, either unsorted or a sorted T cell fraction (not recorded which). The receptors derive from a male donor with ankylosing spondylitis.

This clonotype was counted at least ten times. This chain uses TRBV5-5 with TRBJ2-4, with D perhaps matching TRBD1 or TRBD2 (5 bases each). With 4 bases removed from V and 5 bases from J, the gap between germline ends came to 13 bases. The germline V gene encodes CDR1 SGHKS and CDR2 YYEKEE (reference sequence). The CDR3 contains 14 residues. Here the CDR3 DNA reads TGTGCCAGCAGCCAAGGGACCCTAGAAAACATTCAGTACTTC. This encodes CASSQGTLENIQYF.

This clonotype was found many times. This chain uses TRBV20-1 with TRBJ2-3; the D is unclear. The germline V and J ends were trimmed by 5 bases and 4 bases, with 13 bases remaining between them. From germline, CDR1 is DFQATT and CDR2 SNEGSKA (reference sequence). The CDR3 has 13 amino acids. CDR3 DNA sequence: TGCAGTGCTCTACCTTCTTCGGCAGATACGCAGTATTTT. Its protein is CSALPSSADTQYF.

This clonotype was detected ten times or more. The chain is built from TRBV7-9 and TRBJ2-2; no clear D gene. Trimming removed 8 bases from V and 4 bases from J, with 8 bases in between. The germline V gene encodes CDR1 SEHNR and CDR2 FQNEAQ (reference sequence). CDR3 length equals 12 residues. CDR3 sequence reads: CASRKGTGELFF. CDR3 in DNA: TGTGCCAGCCGAAAGGGCACCGGGGAGCTGTTTTTT. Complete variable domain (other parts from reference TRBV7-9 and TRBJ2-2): DTGVSQNPRHKITKRGQNVTFRCDPISEHNRLYWYRQTLGQGPEFLTYFQNEAQLEKSRLLSDRFSAERPKGSFSTLEIQRTEQGDSAMYLCASRKGTGELFFGEGSRLTVL.

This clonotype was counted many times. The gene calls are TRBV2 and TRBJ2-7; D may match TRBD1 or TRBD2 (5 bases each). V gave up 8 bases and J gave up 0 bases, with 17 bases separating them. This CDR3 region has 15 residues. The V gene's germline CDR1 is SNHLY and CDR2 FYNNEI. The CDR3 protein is CASGSGQGVSYEQYF. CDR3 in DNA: TGTGCCAGCGGAAGCGGACAAGGGGTCTCCTACGAGCAGTACTTC. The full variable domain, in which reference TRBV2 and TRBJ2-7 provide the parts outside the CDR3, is EPEVTQTPSHQVTQMGQEVILRCVPISNHLYFYWYRQILGQKVEFLVSFYNNEISEKSEIFDDQFSVERPDGSNFTLKIRSTKLEDSAMYFCASGSGQGVSYEQYFGPGTRLTVT.

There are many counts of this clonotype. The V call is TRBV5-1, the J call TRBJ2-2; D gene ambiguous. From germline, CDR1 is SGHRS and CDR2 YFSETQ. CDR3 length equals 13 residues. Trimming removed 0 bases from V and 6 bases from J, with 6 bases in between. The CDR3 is CASSLDGSGELFF. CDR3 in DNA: TGCGCCAGCAGCTTGGACGGGTCCGGGGAGCTGTTTTTT. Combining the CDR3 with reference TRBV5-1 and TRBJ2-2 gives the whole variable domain KAGVTQTPRYLIKTRGQQVTLSCSPISGHRSVSWYQQTPGQGLQFLFEYFSETQRNKGNFPGRFSGRQFSNSRSEMNVSTLELGDSALYLCASSLDGSGELFFGEGSRLTVL.

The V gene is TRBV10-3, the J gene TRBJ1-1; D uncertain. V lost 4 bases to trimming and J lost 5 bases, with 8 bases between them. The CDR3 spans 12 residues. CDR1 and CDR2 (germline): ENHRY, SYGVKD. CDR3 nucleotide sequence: TGTGCCATCAGTGCCGGCCGAACTGAAGCTTTCTTT. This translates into CAISAGRTEAFF.

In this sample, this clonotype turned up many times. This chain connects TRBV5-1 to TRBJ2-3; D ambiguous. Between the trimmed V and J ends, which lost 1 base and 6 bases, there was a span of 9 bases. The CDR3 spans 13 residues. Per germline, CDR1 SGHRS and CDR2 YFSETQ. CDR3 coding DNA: TGCGCCAGCAGCTTGACGGATCGGGATACGCAGTATTTT. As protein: CASSLTDRDTQYF.

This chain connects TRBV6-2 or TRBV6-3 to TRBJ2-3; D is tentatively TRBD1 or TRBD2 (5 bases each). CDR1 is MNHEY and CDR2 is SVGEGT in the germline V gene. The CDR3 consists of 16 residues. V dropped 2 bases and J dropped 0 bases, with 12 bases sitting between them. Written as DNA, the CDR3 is TGTGCCAGCAGTTACCGAGGGGCCCGTAGCACAGATACGCAGTATTTT. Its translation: CASSYRGARSTDTQYF.

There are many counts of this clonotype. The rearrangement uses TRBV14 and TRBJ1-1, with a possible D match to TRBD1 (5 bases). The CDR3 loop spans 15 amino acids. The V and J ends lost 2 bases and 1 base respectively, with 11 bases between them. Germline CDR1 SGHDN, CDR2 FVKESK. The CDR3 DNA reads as TGTGCCAGCAGCCAACAGGGATTTAGGAACACTGAAGCTTTCTTT. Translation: CASSQQGFRNTEAFF.

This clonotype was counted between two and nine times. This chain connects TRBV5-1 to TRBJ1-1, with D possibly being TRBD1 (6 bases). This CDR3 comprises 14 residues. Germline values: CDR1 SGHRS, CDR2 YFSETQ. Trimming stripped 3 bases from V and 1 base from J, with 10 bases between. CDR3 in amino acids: CASSWDIGNTEAFF. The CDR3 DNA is TGCGCCAGCAGCTGGGACATCGGGAACACTGAAGCTTTCTTT.

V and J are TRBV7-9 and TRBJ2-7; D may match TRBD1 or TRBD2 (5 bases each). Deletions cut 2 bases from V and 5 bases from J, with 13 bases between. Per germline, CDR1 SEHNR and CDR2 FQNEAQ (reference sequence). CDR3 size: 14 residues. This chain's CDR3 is CASSLTRERDEQYF. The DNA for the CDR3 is TGTGCCAGCAGCTTAACCAGGGAGAGGGACGAGCAGTACTTC.

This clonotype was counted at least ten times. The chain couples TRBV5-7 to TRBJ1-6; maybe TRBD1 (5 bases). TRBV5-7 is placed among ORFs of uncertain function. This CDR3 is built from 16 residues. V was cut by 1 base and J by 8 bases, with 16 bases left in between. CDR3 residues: CASSLLGRAGDSPLHF. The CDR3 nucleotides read TGTGCCAGCAGCTTGTTGGGCAGGGCGGGGGATTCACCCCTCCACTTT.

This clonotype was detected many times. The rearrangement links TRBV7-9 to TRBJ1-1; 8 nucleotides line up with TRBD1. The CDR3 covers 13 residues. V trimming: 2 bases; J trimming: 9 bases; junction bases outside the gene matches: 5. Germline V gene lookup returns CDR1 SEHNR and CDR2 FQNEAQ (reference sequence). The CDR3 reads CASSLMTGVKAFF. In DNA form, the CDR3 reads TGTGCCAGCAGCTTAATGACAGGGGTGAAAGCTTTCTTT.

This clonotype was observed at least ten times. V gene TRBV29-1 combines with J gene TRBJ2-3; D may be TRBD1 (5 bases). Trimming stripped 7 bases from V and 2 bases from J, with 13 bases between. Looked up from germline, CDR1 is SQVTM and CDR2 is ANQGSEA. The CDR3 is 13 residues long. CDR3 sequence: CSAGRVFTDTQYF. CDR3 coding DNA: TGCAGCGCTGGCAGGGTCTTCACAGATACGCAGTATTTT.

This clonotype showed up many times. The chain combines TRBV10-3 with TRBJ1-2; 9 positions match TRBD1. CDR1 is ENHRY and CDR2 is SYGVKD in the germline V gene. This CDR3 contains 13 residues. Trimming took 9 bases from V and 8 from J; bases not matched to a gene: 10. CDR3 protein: CAILTGTGKGYTF. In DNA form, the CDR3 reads TGTGCCATTTTAACCGGGACAGGGAAAGGCTACACCTTC.

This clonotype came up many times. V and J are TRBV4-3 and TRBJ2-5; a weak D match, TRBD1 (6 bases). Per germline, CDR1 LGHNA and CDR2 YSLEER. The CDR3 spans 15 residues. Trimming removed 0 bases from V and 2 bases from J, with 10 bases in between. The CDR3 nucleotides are TGCGCCAGCAGCCAAGATTGGGGGCAGCAAGAGACCCAGTACTTC. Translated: CASSQDWGQQETQYF.

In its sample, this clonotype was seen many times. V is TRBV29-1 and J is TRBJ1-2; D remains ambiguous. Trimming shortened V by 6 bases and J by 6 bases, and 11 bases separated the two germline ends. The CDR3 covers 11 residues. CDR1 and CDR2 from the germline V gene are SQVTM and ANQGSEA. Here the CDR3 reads CSVDTFNGYTF. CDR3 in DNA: TGCAGCGTCGACACTTTTAATGGCTACACCTTC.